The clone carrying this T cell receptor beta chain was seen a few times. TCRdb reprocessed the 5' RACE reads via MiXCR and lists one record per CDR3 protein. The sample has about 560,000 distinct CDR3 sequences; roughly 17% are singletons. The data were taken from a study of T-cell memory formation after mild COVID-19. Study at large: TCR clusters were mostly donor specific.

Trimming pared 9 bases from V and 7 bases from J, leaving 16 bases between. This CDR3 is 14 amino acids long. Germline V gene sequence: CDR1 MNHNS, CDR2 SASEGT. The source material was PBMCs or a T cell subset sorted from them (not recorded which). The clonotype was recovered from an adult woman who had mild COVID-19 (a few samples of this study predate the infection). Cell type and time point are not known. This chain connects TRBV6-1 to TRBJ1-6; possibly TRBD1 for D (5 bases). CDR3 in amino acids: CARGGVSENSPLHF. In DNA form, the CDR3 reads TGTGCCAGGGGGGGGGTTAGCGAGAATTCACCCCTCCACTTT.